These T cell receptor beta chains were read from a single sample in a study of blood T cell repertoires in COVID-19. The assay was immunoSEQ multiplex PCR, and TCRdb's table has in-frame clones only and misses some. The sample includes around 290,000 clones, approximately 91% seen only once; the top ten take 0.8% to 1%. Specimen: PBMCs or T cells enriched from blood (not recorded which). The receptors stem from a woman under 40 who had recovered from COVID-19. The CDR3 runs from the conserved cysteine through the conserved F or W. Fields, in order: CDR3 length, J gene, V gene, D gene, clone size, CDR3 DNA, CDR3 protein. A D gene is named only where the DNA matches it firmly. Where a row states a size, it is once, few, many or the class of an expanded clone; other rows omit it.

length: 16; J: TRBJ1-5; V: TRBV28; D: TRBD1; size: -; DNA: TGTGCCAGCAGTTTATTTGGGACAGGTGGGGATCAGCCCCAGCATTTT; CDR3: CASSLFGTGGDQPQHF
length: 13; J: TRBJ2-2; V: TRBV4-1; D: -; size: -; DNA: TGCGCCAGCAGCGTAAGGGGAACCGGGGAGCTGTTTTTT; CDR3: CASSVRGTGELFF
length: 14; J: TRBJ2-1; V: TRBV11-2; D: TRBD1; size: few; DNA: TGTGCCAGCCGGAGGGACAGGGACTACAATGAGCAGTTCTTC; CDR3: CASRRDRDYNEQFF
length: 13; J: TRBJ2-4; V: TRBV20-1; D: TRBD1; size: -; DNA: TGCAGTGCTAGTCTAGGACAGGGGAACATTCAGTACTTC; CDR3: CSASLGQGNIQYF
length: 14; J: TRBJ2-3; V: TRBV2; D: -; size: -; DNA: TGTGCCACCATGACGGGAGTCTCCACAGATACGCAGTATTTT; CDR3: CATMTGVSTDTQYF
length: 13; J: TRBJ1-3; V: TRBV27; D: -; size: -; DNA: TGTGCCAGCAGACAGTCTTCGGGAAACACCATATATTTT; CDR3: CASRQSSGNTIYF
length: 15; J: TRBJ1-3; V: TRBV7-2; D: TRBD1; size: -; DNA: TGTGCCAGCAGCTTAAGGGCAGGGGGCATTGACACCATATATTTT; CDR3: CASSLRAGGIDTIYF
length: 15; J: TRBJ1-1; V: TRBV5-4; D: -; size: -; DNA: TGTGCCAGCAGCTTGGTCCATACATATAACACTGAAGCTTTCTTT; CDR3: CASSLVHTYNTEAFF
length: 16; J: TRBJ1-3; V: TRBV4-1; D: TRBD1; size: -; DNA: TGCGCCAGCAGCCACCAGACAGGGCGCTCTGGAAACACCATATATTTT; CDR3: CASSHQTGRSGNTIYF
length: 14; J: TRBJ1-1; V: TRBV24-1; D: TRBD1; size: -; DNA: TGTGCCACCAGTGACGCGACAGGGGTCACTGAAGCTTTCTTT; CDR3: CATSDATGVTEAFF
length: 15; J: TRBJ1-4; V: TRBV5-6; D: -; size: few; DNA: TGTGCCAGCAGCTGGGGCGGGGTGTCAAATGAAAAACTGTTTTTT; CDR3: CASSWGGVSNEKLFF
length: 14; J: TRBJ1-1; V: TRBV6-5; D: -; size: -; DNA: TGTGCCAGCAGTTACTTACAGGGCAGTTCCAAAGCTTTCTTT; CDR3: CASSYLQGSSKAFF
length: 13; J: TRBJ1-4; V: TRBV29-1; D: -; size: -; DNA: TGCAGCGTTGAAGATGGAGTGAATGAAAAACTGTTTTTT; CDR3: CSVEDGVNEKLFF
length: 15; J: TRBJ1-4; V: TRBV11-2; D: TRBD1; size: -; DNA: TGTGCCAGCAGCCGACCCGGGACAGCAAATGAAAAACTGTTTTTT; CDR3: CASSRPGTANEKLFF
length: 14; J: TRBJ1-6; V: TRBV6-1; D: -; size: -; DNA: TGTGCCAGCAGTGAAGCGGCCCACCCGTCACCCCTCCACTTT; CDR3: CASSEAAHPSPLHF
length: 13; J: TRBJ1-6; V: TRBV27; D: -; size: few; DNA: TGTGCCAGCAGCCCTTTCTATAATTCACCCCTCCACTTT; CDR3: CASSPFYNSPLHF